Included here is one T cell receptor beta chain sequence, with context. Produced via immunoSEQ multiplex PCR; TCRdb's table is partial and in-frame only. The table records about 59,000 clones, approximately 94% of them present only once. These data are taken from a study of T cell changes during pregnancy in multiple sclerosis. The V and J ends lost 7 bases and 5 bases respectively, with 15 bases between them. CDR1 and CDR2 (germline): SEHNR, FQNEAQ (reference sequence). CDR3 length: 14 amino acids. The sequence was collected from a female donor with multiple sclerosis, enrolled in a pregnancy study. The chain has TRBV7-9 and TRBJ1-5; D is uncertain. Sequencing was performed on CD8+ T cells from peripheral blood mononuclear cells, taken after pregnancy. CDR3 DNA: TGTGCCAGCACCCCCCCAGGAGCGGATCAGCCCCAGCATTTT. Translation gives CASTPPGADQPQHF.